A selection of T cell receptor beta chains follows, all from one sample in a study of vaccination effects on CD4 cells after COVID-19. Here immunoSEQ multiplex PCR was the method, and the copy in TCRdb shows in-frame clones only, minus some. The sample lists around 15,000 clones, 65% to 80% occurring once. Antigen specificity for these receptors is unknown. The sample here was CD4+ T cells from PBMCs cultured with HCoV-NL63 spike peptides, taken after COVID-19 vaccination. Receptor source: a human donor who had a prior SARS-CoV-2 infection. Both conserved end residues are part of each CDR3. The D gene is left open where the match is weak. The size of a clone is reported for some rows only, either as once, few or many, or as a class for expanded clones.

V gene: TRBV5-6
J gene: TRBJ1-3
clone size: few
D gene: .
CDR3 protein: CASSLGVSGNTIYF
CDR3 DNA: TGTGCCAGCAGCTTGGGGGTCTCTGGAAACACCATATATTTT

V gene: TRBV5-4
J gene: TRBJ2-7
clone size: few
D gene: .
CDR3 protein: CASSLDMTYEQYF
CDR3 DNA: TGTGCCAGCAGCCTAGACATGACCTACGAGCAGTACTTC

V gene: TRBV7-8
J gene: TRBJ1-2
clone size: .
D gene: .
CDR3 protein: CASSFLDHYGYTF
CDR3 DNA: TGTGCCAGCAGCTTTCTTGATCACTATGGCTACACCTTC

V gene: TRBV11-1
J gene: TRBJ2-3
clone size: few
D gene: .
CDR3 protein: CASARGAGSTDTQYF
CDR3 DNA: TGTGCCAGCGCAAGGGGGGCTGGGAGCACAGATACGCAGTATTTT

V gene: TRBV7-9
J gene: TRBJ2-1
clone size: .
D gene: .
CDR3 protein: CASSYKGSRRRNEQFF
CDR3 DNA: TGTGCCAGCAGCTACAAGGGTTCTCGGAGACGGAATGAGCAGTTCTTC

V gene: TRBV19
J gene: TRBJ1-4
clone size: .
D gene: .
CDR3 protein: CASSIQGRANEKLFF
CDR3 DNA: TGTGCCAGTAGTATCCAGGGGAGGGCTAATGAAAAACTGTTTTTT

V gene: TRBV3-1/TRBV3-2
J gene: TRBJ2-5
clone size: .
D gene: .
CDR3 protein: CASSRSAETQYF
CDR3 DNA: TGTGCCAGCAGCCGGTCCGCTGAGACCCAGTACTTC

V gene: TRBV6-5
J gene: TRBJ1-1
clone size: .
D gene: .
CDR3 protein: CASRVDSFNTEAFF
CDR3 DNA: TGTGCCAGCAGGGTAGACAGTTTTAACACTGAAGCTTTCTTT

V gene: TRBV10-3
J gene: TRBJ2-7
clone size: .
D gene: .
CDR3 protein: CAIAGQGSYEQYF
CDR3 DNA: TGTGCTATAGCGGGACAGGGTTCCTACGAGCAGTACTTC

V gene: TRBV7-9
J gene: TRBJ2-3
clone size: once
D gene: .
CDR3 protein: CASSLAGPSTDTQYF
CDR3 DNA: TGTGCCAGCAGCTTAGCAGGGCCAAGCACAGATACGCAGTATTTT

V gene: TRBV4-2
J gene: TRBJ1-2
clone size: .
D gene: .
CDR3 protein: CASSRTGRVVDGYTF
CDR3 DNA: TGTGCCAGCAGCCGCACCGGTCGGGTGGTGGATGGCTACACCTTC

V gene: TRBV5-1
J gene: TRBJ2-5
clone size: once
D gene: .
CDR3 protein: CASSLSLGERETQYF
CDR3 DNA: TGCGCCAGCAGCTTGTCTCTAGGGGAGCGGGAGACCCAGTACTTC

V gene: TRBV7-2
J gene: TRBJ2-5
clone size: .
D gene: .
CDR3 protein: CASSLVSPQETQYF
CDR3 DNA: TGTGCCAGCAGCTTAGTCTCGCCCCAGGAGACCCAGTACTTC

V gene: TRBV5-6
J gene: TRBJ2-3
clone size: .
D gene: .
CDR3 protein: CASSLLSGRDTQYF
CDR3 DNA: TGTGCCAGCAGCTTACTCTCTGGGCGTGATACGCAGTATTTT

V gene: TRBV2
J gene: TRBJ1-1
clone size: .
D gene: TRBD1
CDR3 protein: CASSRQGANTEAFF
CDR3 DNA: TGTGCCAGCAGTCGACAGGGCGCGAACACTGAAGCTTTCTTT

V gene: TRBV6-1
J gene: TRBJ1-1
clone size: .
D gene: TRBD1
CDR3 protein: CASSQGAGAFF
CDR3 DNA: TGTGCCAGCAGTCAGGGGGCCGGGGCTTTCTTT

V gene: TRBV5-1
J gene: TRBJ1-2
clone size: .
D gene: .
CDR3 protein: CASSLEGGQTSYYGYTF
CDR3 DNA: TGCGCCAGCAGCTTGGAAGGAGGACAGACTTCCTACTATGGCTACACCTTC

V gene: TRBV5-1
J gene: TRBJ2-3
clone size: few
D gene: .
CDR3 protein: CASSLDGTVGTDTQYF
CDR3 DNA: TGCGCCAGCAGCTTGGACGGGACGGTGGGAACAGATACGCAGTATTTT

V gene: TRBV2
J gene: TRBJ2-5
clone size: .
D gene: .
CDR3 protein: CARDGTGVGLQQETQYF
CDR3 DNA: TGTGCCAGAGATGGAACCGGGGTCGGTCTGCAACAAGAGACCCAGTACTTC

V gene: TRBV19
J gene: TRBJ2-1
clone size: .
D gene: .
CDR3 protein: CASSLGTANEQFF
CDR3 DNA: TGTGCCAGTAGCCTGGGGACGGCCAATGAGCAGTTCTTC

V gene: TRBV2
J gene: TRBJ1-6
clone size: once
D gene: .
CDR3 protein: CASSEESSYNSPLHF
CDR3 DNA: TGTGCCAGCAGTGAAGAGAGCTCCTATAATTCACCCCTCCACTTT

V gene: TRBV7-2
J gene: TRBJ2-2
clone size: .
D gene: .
CDR3 protein: CASSFTGSTRAGELFF
CDR3 DNA: TGTGCCAGCAGCTTTACCGGCTCGACCAGGGCCGGGGAGCTGTTTTTT

V gene: TRBV6-2/TRBV6-3
J gene: TRBJ1-5
clone size: .
D gene: .
CDR3 protein: CASSYSQGRPQHF
CDR3 DNA: TGTGCCAGCAGTTACTCTCAGGGGAGGCCCCAGCATTTT

V gene: TRBV5-5
J gene: TRBJ1-4
clone size: once
D gene: .
CDR3 protein: CASSSGVWETTNEKLFF
CDR3 DNA: TGTGCCAGCAGCTCAGGCGTCTGGGAAACAACTAATGAAAAACTGTTTTTT

V gene: TRBV5-1
J gene: TRBJ2-3
clone size: .
D gene: TRBD1
CDR3 protein: CASSFGQGSITDTQYF
CDR3 DNA: TGCGCCAGCAGCTTTGGACAGGGAAGTATCACAGATACGCAGTATTTT

V gene: TRBV30
J gene: TRBJ1-5
clone size: .
D gene: .
CDR3 protein: CAWGWGQPQHF
CDR3 DNA: TGTGCCTGGGGGTGGGGTCAGCCCCAGCATTTT

V gene: TRBV6-1
J gene: TRBJ1-1
clone size: .
D gene: .
CDR3 protein: CASSESGADTEAFF
CDR3 DNA: TGTGCCAGCAGTGAATCCGGAGCCGACACTGAAGCTTTCTTT

V gene: TRBV7-6
J gene: TRBJ1-4
clone size: .
D gene: .
CDR3 protein: CASSLIPPGQTNEKLFF
CDR3 DNA: TGTGCCAGCAGCTTAATTCCGCCAGGACAGACCAATGAAAAACTGTTTTTT